This TCR beta chain derives from a study of shared clonotypes between healthy human individuals. Study overall: Per-donor plates numbered three CD4 naive, three CD4 memory, two CD8 naive and one CD8 memory. Broader study findings: Researchers found naive subsets generally carried larger estimated richness than memory subsets. Shared across a few donors were roughly 5% of the naive CD4 clonotypes.

Germline loops: CDR1 SGHAT, CDR2 FQNNGV. The CDR3 contains 14 residues. Trimming stripped 5 bases from V and 4 bases from J, with 15 bases between. With regard to this clone: Its antigen is still unknown.

The table came from immunoSEQ multiplex PCR; TCRdb's copy has only in-frame clones and leaves some out. The table shows roughly 570,000 clones, with roughly 98% occurring only once. Naive CD8 cells were CD45RO-negative, positively selected for CCR7, excluding terminally differentiated effector memory CD45RA+ cells. Healthy HIV-negative adults without recent acute infections or vaccinations served as donors. This chain connects TRBV11-2 to TRBJ2-7, with a weak D call TRBD1 (6 bases). What was sequenced was naive CD8+ T cells sorted from blood. This TCR came from a man in his thirties or forties in good health. The CDR3 reads CASSDLTTGYEQYF. CDR3 in DNA: TGTGCCAGCAGCGACCTTACGACAGGATACGAGCAGTACTTC.